This T cell receptor beta chain comes out of a study of T cell responses to AZD1222 COVID-19 vaccine. Study information: Second-dose intervals near 4 or 12 weeks were combined.

Trimming took 0 bases from V and 8 from J; bases not matched to a gene: 4. The CDR3 contains 15 residues. CDR1 is SGHRS, CDR2 YFSETQ, per germline. This clone showed up just once. What it binds is not known. Study-level findings and limits: All repertoire sampling was performed exclusively after the peak T cell response.

Using immunoSEQ multiplex PCR, the repertoire was profiled, and TCRdb retains in-frame clones only, with some absent. The sample has approximately 110,000 clones; roughly 90% are singletons. The rearrangement uses TRBV5-1 and TRBJ2-1; 11 positions match TRBD2. This material consisted of peripheral blood, taken on day 0 of AZD1222 vaccination. The clonotype comes from an adult in good health. The CDR3 DNA reads as TGCGCCAGCAGCTTGGGTTTAGCGGGAGGGGATGAGCAGTTCTTC. Its protein product is CASSLGLAGGDEQFF.